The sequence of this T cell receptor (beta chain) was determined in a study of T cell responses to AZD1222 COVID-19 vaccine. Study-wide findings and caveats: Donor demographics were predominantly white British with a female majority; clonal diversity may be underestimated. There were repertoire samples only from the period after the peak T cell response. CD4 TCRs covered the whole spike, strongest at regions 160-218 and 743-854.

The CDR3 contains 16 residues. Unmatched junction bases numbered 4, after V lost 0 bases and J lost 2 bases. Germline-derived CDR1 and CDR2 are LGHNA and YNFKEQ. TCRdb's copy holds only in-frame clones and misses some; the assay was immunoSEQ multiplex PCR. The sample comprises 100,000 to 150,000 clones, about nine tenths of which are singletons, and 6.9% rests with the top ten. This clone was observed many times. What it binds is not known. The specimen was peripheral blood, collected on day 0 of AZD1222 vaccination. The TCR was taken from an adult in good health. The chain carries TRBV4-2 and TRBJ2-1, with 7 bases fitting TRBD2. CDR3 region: CASSQDGAGPYNEQFF. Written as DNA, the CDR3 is TGTGCCAGCAGCCAAGACGGAGCGGGGCCCTACAATGAGCAGTTCTTC.